Listed below are T cell receptor beta chains from one sample, sequenced in a study of blood T cells in healthy people across ages. TCRdb used MiXCR to reprocess the 5' RACE reads, holding one entry per CDR3 protein. This table has some 560,000 distinct CDR3 sequences, about 27% appearing once. This sample was also put to use in a study of T cells of mothers and their children.

Source material: blood. These TCRs come from a boy between 2 and 10 years old in good health. CDR3s include the opening cysteine and the closing phenylalanine or tryptophan. A D gene is named only where the DNA matches it firmly. The size field is filled for only some rows; it gives once, few, many or a size class.

clone size: few; D gene: -; V gene: TRBV20-1; J gene: TRBJ1-4; CDR3 DNA: TGCAGTGCTATCGCTGGGGATGAAAAACTGTTTTTT; CDR3 protein: CSAIAGDEKLFF
clone size: few; D gene: -; V gene: TRBV5-1; J gene: TRBJ1-4; CDR3 DNA: TGCGCCAGCAGCTCAGGGGTTCGGGCGAATGAAAAACTGTTTTTT; CDR3 protein: CASSSGVRANEKLFF
clone size: -; D gene: -; V gene: TRBV12-3/TRBV12-4; J gene: TRBJ1-5; CDR3 DNA: TGTGCCAGCAAAAGTAATAGCAATCAGCCCCAGCATTTT; CDR3 protein: CASKSNSNQPQHF
clone size: few; D gene: TRBD1; V gene: TRBV6-6; J gene: TRBJ1-2; CDR3 DNA: TGTGCCAGCAGCAAGGGACAGGGTATAACAGAGGGCTACACCTTC; CDR3 protein: CASSKGQGITEGYTF
clone size: -; D gene: -; V gene: TRBV5-1; J gene: TRBJ1-4; CDR3 DNA: TGCGCCAGCAGCTCTGCGGGGGTTGAGGAAAAACTGTTTTTT; CDR3 protein: CASSSAGVEEKLFF
clone size: -; D gene: -; V gene: TRBV5-6; J gene: TRBJ2-1; CDR3 DNA: TGTGCCAGCAGCTTGTGGGCTAGCGAAACCTACAATGAGCAGTTCTTC; CDR3 protein: CASSLWASETYNEQFF
clone size: -; D gene: -; V gene: TRBV7-8; J gene: TRBJ2-3; CDR3 DNA: TGTGCCAGCAGCCAGAGCGGGCCCGGAGCTGATACGCAGTATTTT; CDR3 protein: CASSQSGPGADTQYF
clone size: -; D gene: TRBD2; V gene: TRBV20-1; J gene: TRBJ2-7; CDR3 DNA: TGCAGTGCTAGCCGTCGGGACTACTCCTACGAGCAGTACTTC; CDR3 protein: CSASRRDYSYEQYF
clone size: -; D gene: -; V gene: TRBV5-1; J gene: TRBJ1-1; CDR3 DNA: TGCGCCAGCAGCTTGGAAGGCCAAGCTTTCTTT; CDR3 protein: CASSLEGQAFF
clone size: -; D gene: -; V gene: TRBV2; J gene: TRBJ2-3; CDR3 DNA: TGTGCCAGCAGTGATCAGGGCAGGACAGATACGCAGTATTTT; CDR3 protein: CASSDQGRTDTQYF
clone size: -; D gene: -; V gene: TRBV15; J gene: TRBJ2-1; CDR3 DNA: TGTGCCACCAGCAGACAGGGAGGTAGGAATGAGCAGTTCTTC; CDR3 protein: CATSRQGGRNEQFF
clone size: -; D gene: TRBD2; V gene: TRBV5-5; J gene: TRBJ2-3; CDR3 DNA: TGTGCCAGCAGCCCTAGCGGGCTCTCCGCAGATACGCAGTATTTT; CDR3 protein: CASSPSGLSADTQYF
clone size: few; D gene: -; V gene: TRBV3-1; J gene: TRBJ1-4; CDR3 DNA: TGTGCCAGCAGCCAGGCCAGGGAAATTGAAAAACTGTTTTTT; CDR3 protein: CASSQAREIEKLFF
clone size: -; D gene: TRBD2; V gene: TRBV13; J gene: TRBJ2-1; CDR3 DNA: TGTGCCAGCAGCCCCGGGACTAGTCCTAGGGCTGAGCAGTTCTTC; CDR3 protein: CASSPGTSPRAEQFF
clone size: once; D gene: TRBD1; V gene: TRBV6-2/TRBV6-3; J gene: TRBJ1-1; CDR3 DNA: TGTGCCAGTAGCTCCTTGAGGGGGCGCAGGGCCAATGAAGCTTTCTTT; CDR3 protein: CASSSLRGRRANEAFF
clone size: -; D gene: TRBD1; V gene: TRBV20-1; J gene: TRBJ1-2; CDR3 DNA: TGCAGTGCTAGACCCAGCGGACAGGGGGCAGCTAACTATGGCTACACCTTC; CDR3 protein: CSARPSGQGAANYGYTF
clone size: few; D gene: -; V gene: TRBV7-2; J gene: TRBJ1-4; CDR3 DNA: TGTGCCAGCAGCTTAGTGTTCACGGGGTTGGCTAATGAAAAACTGTTTTTT; CDR3 protein: CASSLVFTGLANEKLFF
clone size: many; D gene: -; V gene: TRBV7-3; J gene: TRBJ1-2; CDR3 DNA: TGTGCCAGCAGCTTAACGTCAGGGGCTAGCTATGGCTACACCTTC; CDR3 protein: CASSLTSGASYGYTF
clone size: many; D gene: -; V gene: TRBV29-1; J gene: TRBJ1-4; CDR3 DNA: TGCAGCGTCCCAGACCAGAGGAAGGAGTCCGGAGGGGCAACTAATGAAAAACTGTTTTTT; CDR3 protein: CSVPDQRKESGGATNEKLFF
clone size: -; D gene: TRBD1; V gene: TRBV27; J gene: TRBJ2-5; CDR3 DNA: TGTGCCAGCTCACGACAGGGGGATCAGACCCAGTACTTC; CDR3 protein: CASSRQGDQTQYF